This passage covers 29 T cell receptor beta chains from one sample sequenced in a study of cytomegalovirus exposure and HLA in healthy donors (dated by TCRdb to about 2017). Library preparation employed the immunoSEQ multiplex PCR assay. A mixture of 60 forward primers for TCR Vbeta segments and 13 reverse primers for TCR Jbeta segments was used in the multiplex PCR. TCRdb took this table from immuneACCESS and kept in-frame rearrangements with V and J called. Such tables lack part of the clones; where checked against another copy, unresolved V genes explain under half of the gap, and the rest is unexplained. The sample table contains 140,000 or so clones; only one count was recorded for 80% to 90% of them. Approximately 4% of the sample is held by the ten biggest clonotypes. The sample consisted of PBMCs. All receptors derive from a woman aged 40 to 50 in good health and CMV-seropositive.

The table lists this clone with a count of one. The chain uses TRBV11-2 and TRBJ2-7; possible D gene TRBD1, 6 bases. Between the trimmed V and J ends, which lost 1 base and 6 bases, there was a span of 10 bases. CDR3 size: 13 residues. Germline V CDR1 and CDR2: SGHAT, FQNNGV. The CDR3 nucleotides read TGTGCCAGCAGCTTAGCCACAGGGACCGAGCAGTACTTC. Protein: CASSLATGTEQYF.

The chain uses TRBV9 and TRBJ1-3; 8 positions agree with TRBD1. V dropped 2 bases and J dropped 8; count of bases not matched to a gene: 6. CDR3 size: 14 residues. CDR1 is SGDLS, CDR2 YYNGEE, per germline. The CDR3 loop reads CASSVGQGAYTIYF. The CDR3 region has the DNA TGTGCCAGCAGCGTTGGACAGGGAGCATACACCATATATTTT.

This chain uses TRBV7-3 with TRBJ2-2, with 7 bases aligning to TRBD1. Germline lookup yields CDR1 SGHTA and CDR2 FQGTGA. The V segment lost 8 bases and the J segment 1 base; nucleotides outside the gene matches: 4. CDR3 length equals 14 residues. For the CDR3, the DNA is TGTGCCAGCTCTTACAGGGGGAACACCGGGGAGCTGTTTTTT. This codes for CASSYRGNTGELFF.

The CDR3 region is CASSVANSGNTIYF. The CDR3 coding sequence is TGTGCCAGCAGCGTAGCCAACTCCGGAAACACCATATATTTT. The chain carries TRBV9 and TRBJ1-3; D not certain. Germline assignment: CDR1 SGDLS and CDR2 YYNGEE. Trimming removed 0 bases from V and 4 bases from J, with 8 bases in between. The CDR3 spans 14 residues.

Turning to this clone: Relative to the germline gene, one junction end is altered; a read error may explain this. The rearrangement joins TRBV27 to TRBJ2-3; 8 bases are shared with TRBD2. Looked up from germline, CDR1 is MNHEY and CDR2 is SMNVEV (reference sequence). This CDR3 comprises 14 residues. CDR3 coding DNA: TGTGCCAGCAGTCCACGGACTAGCATAGATACGCAGTATTTT. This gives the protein CASSPRTSIDTQYF.

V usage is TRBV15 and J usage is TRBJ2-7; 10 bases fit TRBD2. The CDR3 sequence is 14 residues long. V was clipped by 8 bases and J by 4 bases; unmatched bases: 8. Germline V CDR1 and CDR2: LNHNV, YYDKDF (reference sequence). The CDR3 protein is CATGASGSTYEQYF. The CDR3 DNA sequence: TGTGCCACCGGGGCTAGCGGGAGCACTTACGAGCAGTACTTC.

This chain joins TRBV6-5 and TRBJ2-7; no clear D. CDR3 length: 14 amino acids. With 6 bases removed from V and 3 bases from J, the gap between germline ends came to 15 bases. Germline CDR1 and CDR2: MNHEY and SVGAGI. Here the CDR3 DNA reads TGTGCCAGCAGCCCCGCCCCCGTCAGCTACGAGCAGTACTTC. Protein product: CASSPAPVSYEQYF.

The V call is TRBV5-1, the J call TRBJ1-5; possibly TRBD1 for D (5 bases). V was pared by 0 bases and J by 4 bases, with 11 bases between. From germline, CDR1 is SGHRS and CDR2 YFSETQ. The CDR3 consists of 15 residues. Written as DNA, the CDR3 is TGCGCCAGCAGCTTGGACGACAGCTTGAATCAGCCCCAGCATTTT. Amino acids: CASSLDDSLNQPQHF.

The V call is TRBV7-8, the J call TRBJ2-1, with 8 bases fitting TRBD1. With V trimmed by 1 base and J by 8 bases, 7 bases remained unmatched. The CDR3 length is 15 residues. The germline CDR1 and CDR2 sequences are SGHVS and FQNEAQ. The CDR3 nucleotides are TGTGCCAGCAGCTTAGGGCAGGGGGCAACGGATGAGCAGTTCTTC. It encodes CASSLGQGATDEQFF. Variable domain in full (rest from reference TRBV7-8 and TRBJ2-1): GAGVSQSPRYKVAKRGQDVALRCDPISGHVSLFWYQQALGQGPEFLTYFQNEAQLDKSGLPSDRFFAERPEGSVSTLKIQRTQQEDSAVYLCASSLGQGATDEQFFGPGTRLTVL.

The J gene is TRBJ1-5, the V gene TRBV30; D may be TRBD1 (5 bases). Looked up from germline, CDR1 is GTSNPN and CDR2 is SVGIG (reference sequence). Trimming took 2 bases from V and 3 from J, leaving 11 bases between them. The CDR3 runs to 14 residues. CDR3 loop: CAWSWGGYNQPQHF. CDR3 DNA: TGTGCCTGGAGTTGGGGCGGATACAATCAGCCCCAGCATTTT.

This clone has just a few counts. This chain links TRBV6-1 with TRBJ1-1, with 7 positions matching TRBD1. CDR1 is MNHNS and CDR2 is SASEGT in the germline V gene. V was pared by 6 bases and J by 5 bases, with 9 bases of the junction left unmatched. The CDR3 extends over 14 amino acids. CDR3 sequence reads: CASSPGTVRTEAFF. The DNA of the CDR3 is TGTGCCAGCAGCCCCGGGACAGTAAGGACTGAAGCTTTCTTT.

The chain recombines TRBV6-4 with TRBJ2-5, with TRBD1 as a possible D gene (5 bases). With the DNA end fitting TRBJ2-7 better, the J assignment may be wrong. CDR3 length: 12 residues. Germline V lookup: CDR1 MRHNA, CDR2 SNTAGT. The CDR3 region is CARDTLTYEQYF. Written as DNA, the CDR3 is TGTGCCAGGGACACCCTAACCTACGAGCAGTACTTC.

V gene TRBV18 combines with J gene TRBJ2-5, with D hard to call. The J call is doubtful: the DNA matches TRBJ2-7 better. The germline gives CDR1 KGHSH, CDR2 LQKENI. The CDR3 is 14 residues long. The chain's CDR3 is CASSPLRQLYEQYF. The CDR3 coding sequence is TGTGCCAGCTCACCACTGCGGCAGCTCTACGAGCAGTACTTC.

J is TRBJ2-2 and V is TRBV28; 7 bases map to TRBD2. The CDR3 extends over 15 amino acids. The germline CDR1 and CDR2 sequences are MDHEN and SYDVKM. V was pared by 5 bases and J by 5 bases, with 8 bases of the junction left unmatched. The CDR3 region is CASSRGAGDTGELFF. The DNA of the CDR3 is TGTGCCAGCAGTCGGGGCGCGGGGGATACCGGGGAGCTGTTTTTT.

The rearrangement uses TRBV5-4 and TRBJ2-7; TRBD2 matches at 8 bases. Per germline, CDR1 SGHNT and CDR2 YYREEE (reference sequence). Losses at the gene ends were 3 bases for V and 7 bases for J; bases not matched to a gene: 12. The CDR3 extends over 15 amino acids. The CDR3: CASSSRGSGAGEQYF. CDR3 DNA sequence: TGTGCCAGCAGCTCCCGGGGTAGCGGGGCGGGTGAGCAGTACTTC. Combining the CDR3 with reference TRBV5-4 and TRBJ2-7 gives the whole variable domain ETGVTQSPTHLIKTRGQQVTLRCSSQSGHNTVSWYQQALGQGPQFIFQYYREEENGRGNFPPRFSGLQFPNYSSELNVNALELDDSALYLCASSSRGSGAGEQYFGPGTRLTVT.

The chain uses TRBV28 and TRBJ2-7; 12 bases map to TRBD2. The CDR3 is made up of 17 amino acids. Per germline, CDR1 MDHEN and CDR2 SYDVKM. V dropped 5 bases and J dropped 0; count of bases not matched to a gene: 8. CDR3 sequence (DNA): TGTGCCAGCAGTCCCCCCCCGACTAGCGGGAGCTCCTACGAGCAGTACTTC. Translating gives CASSPPPTSGSSYEQYF.

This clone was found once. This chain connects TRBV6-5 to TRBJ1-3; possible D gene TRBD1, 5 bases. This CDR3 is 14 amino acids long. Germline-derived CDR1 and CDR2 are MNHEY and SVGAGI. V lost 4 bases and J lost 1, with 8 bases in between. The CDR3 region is CASSSTVSGNTIYF. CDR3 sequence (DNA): TGTGCCAGCAGTTCGACAGTTTCTGGAAACACCATATATTTT.

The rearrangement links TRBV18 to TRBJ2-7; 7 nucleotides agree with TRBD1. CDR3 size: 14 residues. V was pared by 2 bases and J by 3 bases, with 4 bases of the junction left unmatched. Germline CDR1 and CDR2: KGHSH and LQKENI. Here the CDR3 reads CASSPSQGDYEQYF. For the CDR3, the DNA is TGTGCCAGCTCACCATCCCAGGGGGACTACGAGCAGTACTTC. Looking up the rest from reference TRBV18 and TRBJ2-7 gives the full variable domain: NAGVMQNPRHLVRRRGQEARLRCSPMKGHSHVYWYRQLPEEGLKFMVYLQKENIIDESGMPKERFSAEFPKEGPSILRIQQVVRGDSAAYFCASSPSQGDYEQYFGPGTRLTVT.

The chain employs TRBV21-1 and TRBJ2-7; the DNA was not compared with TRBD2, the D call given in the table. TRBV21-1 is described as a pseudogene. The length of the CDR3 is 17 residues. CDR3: CASSKPRRRWGGGEQYF. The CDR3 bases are TGTGCCAGCAGCAAACCCCGCCGGAGGTGGGGGGGTGGCGAGCAGTACTTC.

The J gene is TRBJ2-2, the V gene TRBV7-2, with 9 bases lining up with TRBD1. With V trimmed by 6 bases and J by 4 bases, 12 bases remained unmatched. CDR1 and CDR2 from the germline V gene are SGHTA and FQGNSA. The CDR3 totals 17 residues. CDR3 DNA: TGTGCCAGCAGGAACAGATGGGACAGGGTGGGCACCGGGGAGCTGTTTTTT. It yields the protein CASRNRWDRVGTGELFF.

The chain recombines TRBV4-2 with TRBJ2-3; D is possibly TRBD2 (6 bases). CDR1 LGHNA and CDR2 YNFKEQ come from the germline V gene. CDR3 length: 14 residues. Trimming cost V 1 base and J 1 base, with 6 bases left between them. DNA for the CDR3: TGTGCCAGCAGCCAAGGCGGGGGCACAGATACGCAGTATTTT. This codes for CASSQGGGTDTQYF.

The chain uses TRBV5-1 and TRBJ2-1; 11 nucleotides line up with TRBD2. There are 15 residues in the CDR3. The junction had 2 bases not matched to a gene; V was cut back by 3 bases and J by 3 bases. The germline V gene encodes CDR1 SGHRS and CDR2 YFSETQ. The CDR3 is CASSSTSGNYNEQFF. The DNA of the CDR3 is TGCGCCAGCAGCTCGACTAGCGGGAACTACAATGAGCAGTTCTTC.

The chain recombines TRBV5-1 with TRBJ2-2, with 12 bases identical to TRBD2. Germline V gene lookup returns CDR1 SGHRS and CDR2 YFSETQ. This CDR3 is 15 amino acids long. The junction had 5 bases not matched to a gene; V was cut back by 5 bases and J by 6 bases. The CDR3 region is CASRLAGGPPGELFF. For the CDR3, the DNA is TGCGCCAGCAGACTAGCGGGGGGTCCCCCCGGGGAGCTGTTTTTT.

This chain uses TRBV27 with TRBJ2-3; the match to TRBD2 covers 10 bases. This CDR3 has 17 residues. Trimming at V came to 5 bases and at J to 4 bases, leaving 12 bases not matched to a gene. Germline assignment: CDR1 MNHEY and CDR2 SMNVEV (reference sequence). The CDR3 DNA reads TGTGCCAGCAGTCCAATCTCCATAGCGGGAGGCCCAGATACGCAGTATTTT. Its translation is CASSPISIAGGPDTQYF.

CDR3 residues: CASSPPEQGGSSYEQYF. The CDR3 DNA reads as TGTGCCAGCTCACCACCGGAACAGGGCGGTTCTTCCTACGAGCAGTACTTC. This sequence joins TRBV18 and TRBJ2-5; D perhaps matches TRBD1 (6 bases). The J call may be mistaken, given a closer DNA end match to TRBJ2-7. CDR3 length: 17 amino acids. CDR1 is KGHSH and CDR2 is LQKENI in the germline V gene.

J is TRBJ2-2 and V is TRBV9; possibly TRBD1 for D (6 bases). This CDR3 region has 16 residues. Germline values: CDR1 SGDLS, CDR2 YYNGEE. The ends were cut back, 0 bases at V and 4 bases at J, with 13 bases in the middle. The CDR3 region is CASSVAAGAATGELFF. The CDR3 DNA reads TGTGCCAGCAGCGTAGCGGCAGGGGCCGCCACCGGGGAGCTGTTTTTT.

This CDR3 is CATSYRGTDEQYF. Written as DNA, the CDR3 is TGTGCCACCTCATACAGGGGGACCGACGAGCAGTACTTC. The V call is TRBV28, the J call TRBJ2-7; 8 nucleotides agree with TRBD1. This CDR3 contains 13 residues. V shed 10 bases, J shed 5 bases, and the junction held 10 bases outside the gene matches. Germline CDR1 MDHEN, CDR2 SYDVKM.

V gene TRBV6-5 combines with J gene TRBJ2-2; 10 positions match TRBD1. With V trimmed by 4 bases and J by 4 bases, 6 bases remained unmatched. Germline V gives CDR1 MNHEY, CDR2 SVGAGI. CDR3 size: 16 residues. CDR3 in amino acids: CASSLPGQGRTGELFF. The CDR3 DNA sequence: TGTGCCAGCAGTTTACCGGGACAGGGGCGCACCGGGGAGCTGTTTTTT.

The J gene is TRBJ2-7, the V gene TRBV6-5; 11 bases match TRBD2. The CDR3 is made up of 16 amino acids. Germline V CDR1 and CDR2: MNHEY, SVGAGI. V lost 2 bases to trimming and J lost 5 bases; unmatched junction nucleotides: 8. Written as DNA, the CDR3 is TGTGCCAGCAGTTACCACAGGGCTAGCGGGGGGCACGAGCAGTACTTC. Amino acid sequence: CASSYHRASGGHEQYF.